A single sample gave rise to the 11 T cell receptor beta chains below, sequenced in a study of CD8 T cells in Susac syndrome. Random hexamers primed reverse transcription of about 0.5 to 1 ug RNA. TCRdb fed the immunoSEQ multiplex PCR reads into MiXCR, producing one record per CDR3 protein. The sample yields around 160,000 distinct CDR3 sequences, 94% seen once. Input material: CD4+ T cells from PBMCs. Receptors originate from a human donor with multiple sclerosis.

The chain uses TRBV25-1 and TRBJ1-4; D is unresolved. CDR1 and CDR2 (germline): MGHDK, SYGVNS. The V end was cut by 8 bases, the J end by 0 bases, with 16 bases between. The CDR3 is made up of 16 amino acids. The CDR3 sequence is CASLSVDGATNEKLFF. CDR3 nucleotide sequence: TGTGCCAGCTTATCTGTCGACGGCGCAACTAATGAAAAACTGTTTTTT.

The chain combines TRBV19 with TRBJ1-5; D unclear. The CDR3 is made up of 14 amino acids. V was pared by 3 bases and J by 0 bases, with 6 bases between. The germline V gene has CDR1 LNHDA and CDR2 SQIVND (reference sequence). The CDR3 DNA is TGTGCCAGTAGTATTCAATCTAGCAATCAGCCCCAGCATTTT. Residues: CASSIQSSNQPQHF.

The chain couples TRBV20-1 to TRBJ1-2, with 7 bases fitting TRBD1. V lost 4 bases to trimming and J lost 3 bases; unmatched junction nucleotides: 8. Germline loops: CDR1 DFQATT, CDR2 SNEGSKA (reference sequence). This CDR3 spans 14 amino acids. In nucleotides, the CDR3 is TGCAGTGCTAATGAGCTCGGACAGGACTATGGCTACACCTTC. The encoded protein is CSANELGQDYGYTF.

The rearrangement joins TRBV30 to TRBJ1-1; 11 nucleotides agree with TRBD1. The CDR3 covers 15 residues. The germline CDR1 and CDR2 sequences are GTSNPN and SVGIG (reference sequence). J lost 5 bases, V lost 3 bases, and 8 bases had no gene match. The DNA for the CDR3 is TGTGCCTGGAGATACCCGGACAGGGGGCAAACTGAAGCTTTCTTT. Translating it yields CAWRYPDRGQTEAFF. Full variable domain (rest looked up from reference TRBV30 and TRBJ1-1): SQTIHQWPATLVQPVGSPLSLECTVEGTSNPNLYWYRQAAGRGLQLLFYSVGIGQISSEVPQNLSASRPQDRQFILSSKKLLLSDSGFYLCAWRYPDRGQTEAFFGQGTRLTVV.

The rearrangement links TRBV7-9 to TRBJ2-7; TRBD1 matches 8 bases. CDR3 size: 14 residues. Looked up from germline, CDR1 is SEHNR and CDR2 is FQNEAQ (reference sequence). V trimming: 5 bases; J trimming: 1 base; junction bases outside the gene matches: 4. CDR3 nucleotides: TGTGCCAGCAGCCCGACAGGGGAGTCCTACGAGCAGTACTTC. This sequence encodes CASSPTGESYEQYF.

The chain recombines TRBV30 with TRBJ1-1, with D uncertain. The CDR3 consists of 14 residues. V was pared by 3 bases and J by 2 bases, with 13 bases between. Germline lookup yields CDR1 GTSNPN and CDR2 SVGIG (reference sequence). The CDR3 DNA reads as TGTGCCTGGAGAGGATTCGATAGAAACACTGAAGCTTTCTTT. Its protein is CAWRGFDRNTEAFF.

The rearrangement links TRBV10-2 to TRBJ2-1; 12 bases line up with TRBD1. Germline-derived CDR1 and CDR2 are WSHSY and SAAADI. The CDR3 contains 16 residues. The J segment lost 4 bases and the V segment lost 6 bases, leaving 7 bases of the junction unmatched. In DNA, the CDR3 is TGCGCCAGCAGACAGGGACAGGGGGCCGGTTACAATGAGCAGTTCTTC. Translating gives CASRQGQGAGYNEQFF.

CDR3 amino acids: CASRRDNGAYTF. The CDR3 region has the DNA TGCGCCAGCAGGAGGGACAACGGGGCCTACACCTTC. The chain uses TRBV4-1 and TRBJ1-2, with D possibly TRBD1 on 6 matching bases. Per germline, CDR1 MGHRA and CDR2 YSYEKL. The CDR3 is made up of 12 amino acids. The ends were cut back, 6 bases at V and 10 bases at J, with 15 bases in the middle.

The genes are TRBV2 and TRBJ2-3; D gene ambiguous. Germline CDR1 SNHLY, CDR2 FYNNEI. This CDR3 comprises 13 residues. V was clipped by 8 bases and J by 9 bases, with 18 bases between them. The CDR3 is CASHEAPLETQYF. For the CDR3, the DNA is TGTGCCAGCCACGAGGCGCCACTCGAGACGCAGTATTTT.

The rearrangement joins TRBV2 to TRBJ2-2, with D hard to call. The V end was cut by 6 bases, the J end by 1 base, with 15 bases between. The CDR3 contains 16 residues. Germline V gene data show CDR1 as SNHLY and CDR2 as FYNNEI. CDR3 protein: CASSPGSSGNTGELFF. CDR3 nucleotides: TGTGCCAGCAGCCCCGGATCGAGTGGGAACACCGGGGAGCTGTTTTTT. Combining the CDR3 with reference TRBV2 and TRBJ2-2 gives the whole variable domain EPEVTQTPSHQVTQMGQEVILRCVPISNHLYFYWYRQILGQKVEFLVSFYNNEISEKSEIFDDQFSVERPDGSNFTLKIRSTKLEDSAMYFCASSPGSSGNTGELFFGEGSRLTVL.

This chain connects TRBV24-1 to TRBJ1-1; the D is unclear. The germline gives CDR1 KGHDR, CDR2 SFDVKD. Deletions cut 4 bases from V and 2 bases from J, with 10 bases between. The CDR3 is 14 residues long. This chain's CDR3 is CATSDKIPNTEAFF. CDR3 coding DNA: TGTGCCACCAGTGACAAGATACCTAACACTGAAGCTTTCTTT.